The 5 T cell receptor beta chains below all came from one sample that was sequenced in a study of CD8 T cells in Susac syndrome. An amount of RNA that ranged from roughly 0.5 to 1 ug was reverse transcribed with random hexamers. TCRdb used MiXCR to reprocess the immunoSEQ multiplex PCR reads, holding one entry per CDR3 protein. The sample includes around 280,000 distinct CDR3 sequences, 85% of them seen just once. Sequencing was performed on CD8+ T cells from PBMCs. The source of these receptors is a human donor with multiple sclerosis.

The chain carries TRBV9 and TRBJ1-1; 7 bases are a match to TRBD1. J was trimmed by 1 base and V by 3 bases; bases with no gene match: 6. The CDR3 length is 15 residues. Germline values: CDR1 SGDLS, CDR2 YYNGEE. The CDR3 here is CASSDAGTENTEAFF. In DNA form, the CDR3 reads TGTGCCAGCAGCGATGCCGGGACAGAGAACACTGAAGCTTTCTTT.

DNA of the CDR3: TGCGCCAGCAGCCAAGCAGGGGGTAGCGAGCAGTACTTC. This sequence encodes CASSQAGGSEQYF. The V gene is TRBV4-1, the J gene TRBJ2-7; 7 nucleotides align to TRBD1. With 1 base clipped from V and 6 bases from J, the junction kept 3 bases outside the gene matches. Germline V CDR1 and CDR2: MGHRA, YSYEKL. The CDR3 totals 13 residues.

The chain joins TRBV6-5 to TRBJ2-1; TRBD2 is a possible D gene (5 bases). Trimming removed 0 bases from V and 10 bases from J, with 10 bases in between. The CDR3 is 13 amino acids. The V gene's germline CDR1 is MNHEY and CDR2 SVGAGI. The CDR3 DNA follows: TGTGCCAGCAGTTACTCGGAAGGGAGAGAGCAGTTCTTC. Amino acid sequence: CASSYSEGREQFF.

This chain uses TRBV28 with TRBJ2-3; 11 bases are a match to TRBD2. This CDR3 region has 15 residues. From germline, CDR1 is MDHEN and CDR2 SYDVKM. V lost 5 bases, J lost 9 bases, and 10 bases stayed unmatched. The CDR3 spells CASSRLAGTRRTQYF. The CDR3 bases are TGTGCCAGCAGTCGACTAGCGGGGACCAGGAGAACGCAGTATTTT.

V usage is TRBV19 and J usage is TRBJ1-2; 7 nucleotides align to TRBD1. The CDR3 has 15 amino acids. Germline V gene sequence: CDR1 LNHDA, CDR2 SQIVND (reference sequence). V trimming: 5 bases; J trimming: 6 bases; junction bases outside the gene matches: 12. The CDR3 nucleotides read TGTGCCAGTAGTCCCCAGACAGGGAGGATACATGGCTACACCTTC. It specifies CASSPQTGRIHGYTF.